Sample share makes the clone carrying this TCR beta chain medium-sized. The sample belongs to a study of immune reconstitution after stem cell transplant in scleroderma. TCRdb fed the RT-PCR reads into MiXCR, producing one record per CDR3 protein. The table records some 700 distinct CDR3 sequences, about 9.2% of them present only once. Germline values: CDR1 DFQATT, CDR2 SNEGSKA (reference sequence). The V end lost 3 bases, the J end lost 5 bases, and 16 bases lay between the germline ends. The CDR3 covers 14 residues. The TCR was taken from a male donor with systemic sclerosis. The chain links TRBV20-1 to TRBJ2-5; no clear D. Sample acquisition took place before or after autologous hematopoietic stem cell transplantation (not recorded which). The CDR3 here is CSARSGLPKETQYF. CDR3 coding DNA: TGCAGTGCTAGGTCCGGGCTCCCGAAGGAGACCCAGTACTTC.